This T cell receptor (beta chain) was identified during a study of spatial heterogeneity in lung cancer. Regarding the study as a whole: Among blood samples, ubiquitous expanded tumor TCRs appeared more at resection than at follow-up.

Time point specified: sample taken at primary tumor resection. No cell sorting; template was whole RNA from tumor, lung tissue or PBMC. This CDR3 is built from 15 residues. CDR1 and CDR2 (germline): SEHNR, FQNEAQ (reference sequence). The germline V and J ends were trimmed by 1 base and 0 bases, with 10 bases remaining between them. Notes on this clonotype: The target antigen is unknown.

TCRdb fed the 5' RACE reads into MiXCR, producing one record per CDR3 protein. Of around 89,000 distinct CDR3 sequences listed, over 9.5% were seen once; the top ten hold 35% to 50%. This sample comprised PBMCs, obtained at surgery. This receptor was taken from a male donor with early-stage non-small cell lung cancer. The rearrangement joins TRBV7-9 to TRBJ2-7; D unclear. CDR3 sequence: CASSLGGSPSYEQYF. CDR3 sequence (DNA): TGTGCCAGCAGCTTAGGGGGATCTCCCTCCTACGAGCAGTACTTC.